This TCR beta chain was obtained from a study of blood T cell repertoires in COVID-19. As for the study in general: Acute-phase and convalescent COVID-19 samples originated in the United States, Italy and Spain. T cells, B-cell-depleted T cells, or PBMCs provided the cDNA or gDNA that served as material.

The CDR3 consists of 19 residues. Germline assignment: CDR1 DFQATT and CDR2 SNEGSKA (reference sequence). Losses at the gene ends were 3 bases for V and 1 base for J; bases not matched to a gene: 20. Original handling: The authors estimated nucleated cell counts from reference gene primer amplification. TCRdb's table, derived via immunoSEQ multiplex PCR, lists solely in-frame clones and lacks some. V and J calls and clone size are given by that table; D and trimming were obtained from the DNA. The sample includes about 260,000 clones, about 87% of them seen just once. This TCR was recovered from a woman aged 40 to 50 who had recovered from COVID-19. The chain carries TRBV20-1 and TRBJ1-1; 7 nucleotides match TRBD1. The sample taken for sequencing was peripheral blood. For the CDR3, the DNA is TGCAGTGCTAGTCCACGGGTAACCTTACAGGGGTGGAGGAACACTGAAGCTTTCTTT. As protein: CSASPRVTLQGWRNTEAFF.